The entry below gives a single T cell receptor beta chain sequence along with its context. Its cognate antigen is unknown. The data were obtained in a study of cytomegalovirus exposure and HLA in healthy donors. About the study: From HLA-typed donors, an early data release held around 80 million unique TCRs. Study-level results: For presence/absence analyses, sequencing depth was assumed to be roughly uniform across donors. After further analysis at a later stage, 16,951 TCR beta sequences were associated with HLA alleles at 0.05 false discovery rate. TRBV6-2, TRBV6-3 and some other V segments were unresolvable in 87-base-pair reads.

This PCR relied on a set of 60 Vbeta primers and 13 Jbeta primers. Sequencing was performed with immunoSEQ multiplex PCR; in TCRdb, only in-frame clones are kept and a portion is missing. The repertoire table contains approximately 110,000 clones. Deletions cut 4 bases from V and 6 bases from J, with 12 bases between. CDR1 and CDR2 (germline): MDHEN, SYDVKM. The CDR3 extends over 14 amino acids. The rearrangement uses TRBV28 and TRBJ2-2; possible D gene TRBD2, 6 bases. This TCR came from a man aged 25 to 40 in good health and CMV-seronegative. Source material: PBMCs. The chain's CDR3 is CASSYHSGAGELFF. CDR3 sequence (DNA): TGTGCCAGCAGTTATCACTCGGGGGCCGGGGAGCTGTTTTTT.